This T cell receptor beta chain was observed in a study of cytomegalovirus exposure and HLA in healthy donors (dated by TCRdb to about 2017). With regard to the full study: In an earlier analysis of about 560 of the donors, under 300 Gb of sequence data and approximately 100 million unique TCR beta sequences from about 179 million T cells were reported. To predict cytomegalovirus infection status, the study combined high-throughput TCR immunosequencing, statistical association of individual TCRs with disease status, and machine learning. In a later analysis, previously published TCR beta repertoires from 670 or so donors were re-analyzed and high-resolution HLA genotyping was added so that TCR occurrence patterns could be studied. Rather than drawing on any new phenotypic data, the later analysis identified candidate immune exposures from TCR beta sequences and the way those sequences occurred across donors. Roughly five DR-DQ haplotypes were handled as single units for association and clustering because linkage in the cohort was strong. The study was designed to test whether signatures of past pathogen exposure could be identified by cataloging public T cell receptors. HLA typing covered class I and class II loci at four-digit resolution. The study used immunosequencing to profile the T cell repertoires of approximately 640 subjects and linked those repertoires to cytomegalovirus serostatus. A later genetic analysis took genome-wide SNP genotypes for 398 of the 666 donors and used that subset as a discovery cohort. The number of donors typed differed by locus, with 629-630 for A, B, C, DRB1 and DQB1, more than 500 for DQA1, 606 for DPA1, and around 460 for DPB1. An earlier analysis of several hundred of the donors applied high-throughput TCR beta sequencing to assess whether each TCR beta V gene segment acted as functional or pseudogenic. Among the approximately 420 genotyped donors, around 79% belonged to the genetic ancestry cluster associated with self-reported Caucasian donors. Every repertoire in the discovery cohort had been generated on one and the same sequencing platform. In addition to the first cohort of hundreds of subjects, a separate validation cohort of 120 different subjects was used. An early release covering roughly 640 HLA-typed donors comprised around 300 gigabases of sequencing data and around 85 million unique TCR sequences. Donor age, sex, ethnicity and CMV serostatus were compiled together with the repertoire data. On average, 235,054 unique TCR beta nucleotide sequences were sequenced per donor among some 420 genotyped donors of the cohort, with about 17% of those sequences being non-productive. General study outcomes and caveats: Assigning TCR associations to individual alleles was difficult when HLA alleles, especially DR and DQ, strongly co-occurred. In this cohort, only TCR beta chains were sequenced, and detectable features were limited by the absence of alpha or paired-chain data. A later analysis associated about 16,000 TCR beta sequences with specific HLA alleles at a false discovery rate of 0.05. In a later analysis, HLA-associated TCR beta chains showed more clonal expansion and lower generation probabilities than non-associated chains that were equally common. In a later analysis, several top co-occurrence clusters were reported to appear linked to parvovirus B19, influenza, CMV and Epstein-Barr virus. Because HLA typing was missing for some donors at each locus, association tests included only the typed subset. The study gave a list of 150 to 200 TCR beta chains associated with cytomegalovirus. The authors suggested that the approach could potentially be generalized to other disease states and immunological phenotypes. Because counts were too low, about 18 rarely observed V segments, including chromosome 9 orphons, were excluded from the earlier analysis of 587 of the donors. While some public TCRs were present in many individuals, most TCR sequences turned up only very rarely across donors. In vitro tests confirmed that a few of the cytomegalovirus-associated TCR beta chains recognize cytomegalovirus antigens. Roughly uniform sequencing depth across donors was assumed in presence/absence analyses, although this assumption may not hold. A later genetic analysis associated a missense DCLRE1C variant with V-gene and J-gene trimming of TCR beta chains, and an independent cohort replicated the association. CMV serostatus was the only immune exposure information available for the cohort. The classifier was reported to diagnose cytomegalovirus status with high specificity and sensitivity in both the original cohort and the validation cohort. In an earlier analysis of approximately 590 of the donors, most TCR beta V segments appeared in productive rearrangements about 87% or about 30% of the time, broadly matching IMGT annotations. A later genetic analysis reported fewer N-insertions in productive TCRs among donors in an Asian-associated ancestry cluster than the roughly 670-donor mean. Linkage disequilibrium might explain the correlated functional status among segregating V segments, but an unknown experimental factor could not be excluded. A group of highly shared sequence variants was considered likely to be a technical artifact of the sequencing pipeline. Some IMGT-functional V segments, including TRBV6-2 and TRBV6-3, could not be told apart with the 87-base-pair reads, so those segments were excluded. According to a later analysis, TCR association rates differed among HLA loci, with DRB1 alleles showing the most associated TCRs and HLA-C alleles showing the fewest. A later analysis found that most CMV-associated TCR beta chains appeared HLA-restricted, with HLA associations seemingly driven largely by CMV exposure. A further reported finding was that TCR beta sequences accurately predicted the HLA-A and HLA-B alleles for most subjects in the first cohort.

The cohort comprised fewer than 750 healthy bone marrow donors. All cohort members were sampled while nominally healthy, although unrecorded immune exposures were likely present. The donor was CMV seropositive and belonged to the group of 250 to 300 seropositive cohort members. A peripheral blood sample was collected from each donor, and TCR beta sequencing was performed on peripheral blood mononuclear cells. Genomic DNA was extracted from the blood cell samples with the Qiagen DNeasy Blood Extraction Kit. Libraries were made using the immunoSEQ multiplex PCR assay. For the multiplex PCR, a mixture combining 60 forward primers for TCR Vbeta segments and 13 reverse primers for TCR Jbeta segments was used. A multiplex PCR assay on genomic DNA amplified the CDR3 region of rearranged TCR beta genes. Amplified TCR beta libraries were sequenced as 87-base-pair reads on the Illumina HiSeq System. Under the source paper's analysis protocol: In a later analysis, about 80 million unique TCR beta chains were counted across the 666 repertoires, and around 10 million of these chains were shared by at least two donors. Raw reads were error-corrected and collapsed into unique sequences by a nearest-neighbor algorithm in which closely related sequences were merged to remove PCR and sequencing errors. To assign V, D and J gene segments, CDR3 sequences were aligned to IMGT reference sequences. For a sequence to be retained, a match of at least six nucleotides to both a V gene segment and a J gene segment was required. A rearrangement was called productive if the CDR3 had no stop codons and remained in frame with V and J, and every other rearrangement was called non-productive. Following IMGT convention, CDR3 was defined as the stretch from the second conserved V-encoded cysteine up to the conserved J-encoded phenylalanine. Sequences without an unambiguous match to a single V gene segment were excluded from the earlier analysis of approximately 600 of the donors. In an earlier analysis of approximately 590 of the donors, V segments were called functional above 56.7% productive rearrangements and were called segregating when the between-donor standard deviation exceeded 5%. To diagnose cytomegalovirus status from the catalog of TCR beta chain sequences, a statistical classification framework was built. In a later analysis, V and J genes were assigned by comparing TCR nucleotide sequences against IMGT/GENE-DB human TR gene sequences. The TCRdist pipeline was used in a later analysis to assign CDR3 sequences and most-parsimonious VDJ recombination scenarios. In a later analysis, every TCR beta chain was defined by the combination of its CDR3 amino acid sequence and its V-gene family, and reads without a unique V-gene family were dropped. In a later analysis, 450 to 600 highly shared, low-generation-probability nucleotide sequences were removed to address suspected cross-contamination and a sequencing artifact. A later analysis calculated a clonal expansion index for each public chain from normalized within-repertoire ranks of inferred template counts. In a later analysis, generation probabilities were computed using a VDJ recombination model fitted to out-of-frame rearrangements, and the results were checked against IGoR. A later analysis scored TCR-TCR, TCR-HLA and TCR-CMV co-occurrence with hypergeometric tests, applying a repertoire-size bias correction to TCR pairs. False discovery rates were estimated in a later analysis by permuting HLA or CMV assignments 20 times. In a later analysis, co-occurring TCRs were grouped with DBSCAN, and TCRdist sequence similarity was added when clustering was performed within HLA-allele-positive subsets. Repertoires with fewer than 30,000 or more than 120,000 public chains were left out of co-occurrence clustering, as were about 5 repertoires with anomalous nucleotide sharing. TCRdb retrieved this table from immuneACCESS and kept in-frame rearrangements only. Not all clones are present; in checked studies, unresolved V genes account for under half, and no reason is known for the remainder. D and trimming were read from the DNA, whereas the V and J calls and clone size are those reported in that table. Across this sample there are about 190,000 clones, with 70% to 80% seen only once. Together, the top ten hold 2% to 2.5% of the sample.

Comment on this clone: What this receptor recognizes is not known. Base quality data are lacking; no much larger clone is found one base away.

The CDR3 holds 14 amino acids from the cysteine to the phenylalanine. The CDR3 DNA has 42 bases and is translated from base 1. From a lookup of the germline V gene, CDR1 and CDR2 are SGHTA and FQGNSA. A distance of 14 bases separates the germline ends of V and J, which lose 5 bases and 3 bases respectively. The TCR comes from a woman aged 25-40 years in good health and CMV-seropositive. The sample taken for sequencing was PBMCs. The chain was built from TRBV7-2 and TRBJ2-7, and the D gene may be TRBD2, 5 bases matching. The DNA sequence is TGTGCCAGCAGCGAAGTAAGGGAGTACTACGAGCAGTACTTC. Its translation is CASSEVREYYEQYF.